Each of the 26 T cell receptor beta chains below was sequenced from the same sample in a study of regulatory T cells in long-lasting Graves disease (dated by TCRdb to the early 2020s). The library was generated by multiplex PCR. Sequencing instrument: Illumina HiSeq 4000. TCR beta libraries were built with iRepertoire HTBI primers and Arm-PCR amplification of CDR3 regions. The public reads were quality trimmed at Q25 with fastp and then assembled into clones with MiXCR by TCRdb, keeping productive beta chains. Rows are unified per CDR3 protein, each entry keeping the most common DNA and genes. The sample contains roughly 420,000 distinct CDR3 sequences, around 15% of them found a single time. The top ten hold about 10% of the sample. This specimen's time point label, per the study, means: newly diagnosed GD, antithyroid drugs for less than 3 months. For both TCR sequencing and RNA sequencing, RNA was extracted from PBMCs using TRIzol.

The same sample was also used in a study of T cells in Graves' hyperthyroidism and ophthalmopathy.

Source: peripheral blood mononuclear cells (PBMCs), taken at new diagnosis, from a patient treated with antithyroid drugs. The receptors originated from a woman in her thirties with Graves disease. Donor details come from another sample of the same person, matched by shared clones.

The gene calls are TRBV6-1 and TRBJ2-7; 14 bases fit TRBD2. The junction had 24 bases not matched to a gene; V was cut back by 10 bases and J by 7 bases. This CDR3 is built from 19 residues. Germline CDR1 reads MNHNS; CDR2 reads SASEGT. The CDR3 loop is CATNIGGLAGDSVSREQYF. The CDR3 nucleotides read TGTGCCACCAATATTGGGGGACTAGCGGGAGATTCGGTTTCGCGGGAGCAGTACTTC.

This clonotype appeared many times. The V call is TRBV18, the J call TRBJ2-7, with no clear D. The germline CDR1 and CDR2 sequences are KGHSH and LQKENI. The CDR3 length is 14 residues. Trimming removed 0 bases from V and 2 bases from J, with 8 bases in between. The CDR3 region is CASSPPFTTYEQYF. The CDR3 coding sequence is TGTGCCAGCTCACCACCGTTTACCACCTACGAGCAGTACTTC.

This clonotype has at least ten counts. The J gene is TRBJ2-1, the V gene TRBV29-1; D is possibly TRBD2 (5 bases). This CDR3 spans 15 amino acids. CDR1 and CDR2 from the germline V gene are SQVTM and ANQGSEA. The V and J ends lost 4 bases and 4 bases respectively, with 17 bases between them. CDR3 sequence (DNA): TGCAGCGTTGGGACCCACACGAGGGAGTACAATGAGCAGTTCTTC. Translation: CSVGTHTREYNEQFF.

This clonotype turned up a few times. This rearrangement joins TRBV6-5 to TRBJ1-2, with 10 nucleotides matching TRBD1. Germline lookup yields CDR1 MNHEY and CDR2 SVGAGI. CDR3 length equals 18 residues. V dropped 4 bases and J dropped 0; count of bases not matched to a gene: 11. CDR3 in DNA: TGTGCCAGCAGTTCGCTGCCGGGACAGGGGCTGTCTAACTATGGCTACACCTTC. Its protein is CASSSLPGQGLSNYGYTF.

Concerning this clonotype: This may come from a read error, since a much larger clone is one base off. The chain is built from TRBV5-1 and TRBJ2-3; 7 nucleotides match TRBD1. With 4 bases clipped from V and 12 bases from J, the junction kept 14 bases outside the gene matches. Germline V gene lookup returns CDR1 SGHRS and CDR2 YFSETQ. This CDR3 is built from 14 residues. CDR3 bases: TGCGCCAGCAGCCACGGACAGGCGGGTGGGATCCAGTATTTT. Residues: CASSHGQAGGIQYF.

This clonotype was seen many times. The gene calls are TRBV30 and TRBJ1-1; D is unclear. The CDR3 runs 12 residues. Trimming shortened V by 5 bases and J by 1 base, and 8 bases separated the two germline ends. The germline CDR1 and CDR2 sequences are GTSNPN and SVGIG (reference sequence). CDR3 DNA sequence: TGTGCCTGGGATTTCGGGAACACTGAAGCTTTCTTT. It yields the protein CAWDFGNTEAFF.

On this clonotype itself: The junction shows a germline mismatch at one end, possibly a read error. The chain carries TRBV20-1 and TRBJ2-7; unclear D gene. This CDR3 is built from 14 residues. Germline CDR1 and CDR2: DFQATT and SNEGSKA (reference sequence). The CDR3 is CSARGAEYSHEQYF. In DNA form, the CDR3 reads TGCAGTGCCAGAGGTGCAGAGTATTCCCACGAGCAGTACTTC.

This chain joins TRBV5-1 and TRBJ2-1, with 8 bases identical to TRBD2. CDR1 is SGHRS, CDR2 YFSETQ, per germline. V gave up 2 bases and J gave up 10 bases; unmatched junction bases: 2. This CDR3 comprises 12 residues. The CDR3 protein is CASSLLAAEQFF. The CDR3 nucleotides read TGCGCCAGCAGCTTACTAGCGGCCGAGCAGTTCTTC.

This clonotype was counted a few times. Just one base apart from a much larger clone, this may be a read error. V is TRBV24-1 and J is TRBJ2-2; D is possibly TRBD2 (8 bases). This CDR3 spans 17 amino acids. Germline lookup yields CDR1 KGHDR and CDR2 SFDVKD. DNA of the CDR3: TGTACCACCAGTGATTTTAGCGGGACAGCTACCACCGGGGAGCTGTTTTTT. Translation gives CTTSDFSGTATTGELFF.

This clonotype was picked up a small number of times. This rearrangement joins TRBV25-1 to TRBJ2-7; TRBD2 might be the D (5 bases). This CDR3 comprises 13 residues. Trimming removed 2 bases from V and 3 bases from J, with 8 bases in between. In germline, CDR1 is MGHDK, CDR2 SYGVNS. The CDR3 region is CASSEVGDYEQYF. CDR3 nucleotides: TGTGCCAGCAGTGAAGTCGGGGACTACGAGCAGTACTTC.

J is TRBJ2-1 and V is TRBV20-1, with D possibly being TRBD1 (6 bases). Looked up from germline, CDR1 is DFQATT and CDR2 is SNEGSKA (reference sequence). The ends were cut back, 5 bases at V and 9 bases at J, with 8 bases in the middle. This CDR3 contains 10 residues. CDR3 residues: CSAGGGEQFF. The CDR3 region has the DNA TGCAGTGCTGGGGGCGGTGAGCAGTTCTTC.

The chain links TRBV7-2 to TRBJ2-3; a weak D match, TRBD2 (6 bases). The J call is uncertain, as TRBJ2-7 better fits the DNA end. Germline CDR1 and CDR2: SGHTA and FQGNSA. This CDR3 is 14 amino acids long. The DNA for the CDR3 is TGTGCCAGCAGCCCTCGTAGCGGCGACTACGAGCAGTACTTC. Protein sequence: CASSPRSGDYEQYF.

This clonotype showed up just a few times. It may be a read error: a sequence one base away is much more abundant. The V and J genes are TRBV28 and TRBJ2-1; 7 nucleotides match TRBD2. Per germline, CDR1 MDHEN and CDR2 SYDVKM. This CDR3 region has 15 residues. The J segment lost 10 bases and the V segment lost 4 bases, leaving 13 bases of the junction unmatched. As DNA, the CDR3 is TGTGCCAGCAGTTCCAGCGGGGAAGGCTCCTACGAGCAGTTCTTC. Its translation: CASSSSGEGSYEQFF.

This clonotype was seen a few times. The CDR3 is CASSLRNLGGPGELFF. The CDR3, as DNA: TGTGCCAGCAGTTTAAGGAATTTGGGGGGTCCCGGGGAGCTGTTTTTT. The chain is built from TRBV27 and TRBJ2-2; perhaps TRBD2 as D (6 bases). There are 16 residues in the CDR3. Trimming cost V 2 bases and J 6 bases, with 16 bases left between them. Germline CDR1 MNHEY, CDR2 SMNVEV (reference sequence).

This clonotype showed up just a few times. The chain couples TRBV7-2 to TRBJ2-7; TRBD1 or TRBD2 may be the D gene (5 bases each). The CDR3 is 15 residues long. CDR1 SGHTA and CDR2 FQGNSA come from the germline V gene. V shed 6 bases and J shed 4 bases, with 19 bases lying between them. The CDR3 DNA is TGTGCCAGCAGATTGGGGACGTCACTTGGGTACGAGCAGTACTTC. Encoded protein: CASRLGTSLGYEQYF.

The chain combines TRBV24-1 with TRBJ2-1; D gene uncertain. The CDR3 length is 12 residues. V lost 9 bases, J lost 7 bases, and 12 bases lay in between. The germline CDR1 and CDR2 sequences are KGHDR and SFDVKD. The CDR3 protein is CATGTFRNEQFF. Here the CDR3 DNA reads TGTGCCACCGGCACCTTCCGAAATGAGCAGTTCTTC.

Ten or more counts support this clonotype. Here the CDR3 reads CASSLRQLSNQPQHF. The CDR3, as DNA: TGTGCCAGCAGTTTACGGCAGCTTAGCAATCAGCCCCAGCATTTT. The rearrangement uses TRBV27 and TRBJ1-5; D unresolved. Germline lookup yields CDR1 MNHEY and CDR2 SMNVEV (reference sequence). Trimming took off 2 bases at V and 0 bases at J, with 8 bases between the two ends. This CDR3 region has 15 residues.

This clonotype appeared many times. The chain employs TRBV11-2 and TRBJ1-2, with D perhaps matching TRBD1 (5 bases). V was trimmed by 0 bases and J by 4 bases, leaving 9 bases between them. Germline V CDR1 and CDR2: SGHAT, FQNNGV. This CDR3 region has 14 residues. The chain's CDR3 is CASSLDQGGYGYTF. Here the CDR3 DNA reads TGTGCCAGCAGCTTAGACCAGGGTGGCTATGGCTACACCTTC. Using reference TRBV11-2 and TRBJ1-2 for the parts outside the CDR3, the full variable domain is EAGVAQSPRYKIIEKRQSVAFWCNPISGHATLYWYQQILGQGPKLLIQFQNNGVVDDSQLPKDRFSAERLKGVDSTLKIQPAKLEDSAVYLCASSLDQGGYGYTFGSGTRLTVV.

This clonotype showed up many times. This chain joins TRBV9 and TRBJ2-1; TRBD2 might be the D (6 bases). The V gene lost 2 bases and the J gene lost 2 bases, with 14 bases spanning the gap. CDR3 length: 16 residues. Germline-derived CDR1 and CDR2 are SGDLS and YYNGEE. Here the CDR3 reads CASSVQAGQAYNEQFF. The CDR3 bases are TGTGCCAGCAGCGTCCAAGCGGGCCAGGCCTACAATGAGCAGTTCTTC. Filled out from reference TRBV9 and TRBJ2-1, the complete variable domain reads DSGVTQTPKHLITATGQRVTLRCSPRSGDLSVYWYQQSLDQGLQFLIQYYNGEERAKGNILERFSAQQFPDLHSELNLSSLELGDSALYFCASSVQAGQAYNEQFFGPGTRLTVL.

A word on this clonotype: Just one base apart from a much larger clone, this may be a read error. The CDR3 ends on some other residue instead of the conserved phenylalanine or tryptophan, so this is likely a read error. The rearrangement joins TRBV9 to TRBJ2-3; TRBD1 aligns across 8 bases. V lost 2 bases to trimming and J lost 4 bases; unmatched junction nucleotides: 12. This CDR3 is 17 amino acids long. Per germline, CDR1 SGDLS and CDR2 YYNGEE. In DNA form, the CDR3 reads TGTGCCAGCAGCGTGGGGATAGAGGACAGGGAGCCAGATACGCAGTATTCT. Translated: CASSVGIEDREPDTQYS.

In its sample, this clonotype was seen many times. The chain uses TRBV6-1 and TRBJ2-7, with a weak D call TRBD1 (6 bases). The CDR3 is 13 amino acids. Germline V lookup: CDR1 MNHNS, CDR2 SASEGT. Trimming pared 6 bases from V and 4 bases from J, leaving 13 bases between. DNA of the CDR3: TGTGCCAGCAGCCCGGGACACCTATACGAGCAGTACTTC. Protein product: CASSPGHLYEQYF.

This clonotype has at least ten counts. This chain connects TRBV6-1 to TRBJ2-1; 7 bases fit TRBD2. CDR1 is MNHNS and CDR2 is SASEGT in the germline V gene. The CDR3 has 16 residues. J lost 1 base, V lost 8 bases, and 11 bases had no gene match. The CDR3 bases are TGTGCCAGCCGAGGTACTGTAGCGGGTTCCTACAATGAGCAGTTCTTC. Amino acid sequence: CASRGTVAGSYNEQFF.

This clonotype was seen repeatedly, ten times or more. The V and J genes are TRBV3-1 and TRBJ1-1; tentatively, D is TRBD1 (6 bases). This CDR3 contains 16 residues. The V end was cut by 0 bases, the J end by 1 base, with 12 bases between. Germline V lookup: CDR1 LGHDT, CDR2 YNNKEL (reference sequence). CDR3 amino acids: CASSQDRGSKNTEAFF. The CDR3 nucleotides are TGTGCCAGCAGCCAAGATAGGGGGTCCAAGAACACTGAAGCTTTCTTT.

At least ten counts were recorded for this clonotype. The chain employs TRBV28 and TRBJ2-5, with TRBD1 matching over 10 bases. Germline CDR1 is MDHEN and CDR2 is SYDVKM. The CDR3 consists of 15 residues. V was pared by 7 bases and J by 5 bases, with 10 bases of the junction left unmatched. In DNA, the CDR3 is TGTGCCAGCACCATACCGGGACAGGGGTCTGAGACCCAGTACTTC. Residues: CASTIPGQGSETQYF.

This clonotype was seen only a few times. The V and J genes are TRBV4-3 and TRBJ1-5; D gene uncertain. This CDR3 is 15 amino acids long. The ends were cut back, 0 bases at V and 0 bases at J, with 6 bases in the middle. Germline assignment: CDR1 LGHNA and CDR2 YSLEER. The CDR3 loop is CASSQERSSNQPQHF. CDR3 nucleotide sequence: TGCGCCAGCAGCCAAGAGCGGAGTAGCAATCAGCCCCAGCATTTT.

This clonotype has only one observation. V and J are TRBV9 and TRBJ2-1, with TRBD2 matching over 12 bases. The germline gives CDR1 SGDLS, CDR2 YYNGEE. This CDR3 has 20 residues. With V trimmed by 0 bases and J by 0 bases, 10 bases remained unmatched. As DNA, the CDR3 is TGTGCCAGCAGCGTAGGTGCTAGCGGGAGGGCCTTCCCCTCCTACAATGAGCAGTTCTTC. It encodes CASSVGASGRAFPSYNEQFF.